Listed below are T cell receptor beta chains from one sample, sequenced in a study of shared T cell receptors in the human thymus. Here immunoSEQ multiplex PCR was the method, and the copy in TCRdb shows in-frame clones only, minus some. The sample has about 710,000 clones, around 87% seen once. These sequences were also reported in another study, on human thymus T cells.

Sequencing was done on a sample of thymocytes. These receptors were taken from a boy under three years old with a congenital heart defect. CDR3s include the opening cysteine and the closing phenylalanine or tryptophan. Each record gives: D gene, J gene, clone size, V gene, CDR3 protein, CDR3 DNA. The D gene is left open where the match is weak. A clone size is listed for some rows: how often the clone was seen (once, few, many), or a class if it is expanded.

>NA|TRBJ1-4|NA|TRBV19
CASSSQLSNEKLFF
TGTGCCAGTAGTTCACAGCTAAGCAATGAAAAACTGTTTTTT
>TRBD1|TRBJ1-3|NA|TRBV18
CASSRGQGASLSGNTIYF
TGTGCCAGCTCACGAGGACAGGGGGCCAGTCTCTCCGGAAACACCATATATTTT
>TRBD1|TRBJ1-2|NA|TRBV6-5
CASSYSRGLGDGYTF
TGTGCCAGCAGTTACTCGAGGGGGCTAGGGGATGGCTACACCTTC
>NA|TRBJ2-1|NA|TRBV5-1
CASSLSQLLLDEQFF
TGCGCCAGCAGCCTATCCCAACTCCTTTTGGATGAGCAGTTCTTC
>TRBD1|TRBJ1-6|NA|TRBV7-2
CASSLAGQKDNSPLHF
TGTGCCAGCAGCTTAGCGGGACAGAAAGATAATTCACCCCTCCACTTT
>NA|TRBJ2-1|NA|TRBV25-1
CASSETGGIGNEQFF
TGTGCCAGCAGTGAGACTGGCGGGATTGGCAATGAGCAGTTCTTC
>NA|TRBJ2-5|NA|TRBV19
CASTVAGQETQYF
TGTGCCAGTACGGTCGCGGGGCAAGAGACCCAGTACTTC
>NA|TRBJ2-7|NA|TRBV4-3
CASSQAIRLSEQYF
TGCGCCAGCAGCCAAGCCATTCGACTTTCCGAGCAGTACTTC
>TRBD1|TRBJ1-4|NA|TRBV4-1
CASNQGGANEKLFF
TGCGCCAGCAACCAGGGGGGGGCTAATGAAAAACTGTTTTTT
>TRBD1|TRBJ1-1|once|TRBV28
CASSTSPSQGDTEAFF
TGTGCCAGCAGTACATCACCCTCACAGGGGGACACTGAAGCTTTCTTT
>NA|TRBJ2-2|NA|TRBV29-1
CSVVALDSPNTGELFF
TGCAGCGTTGTAGCCCTGGACTCCCCGAACACCGGGGAGCTGTTTTTT
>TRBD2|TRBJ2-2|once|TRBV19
CASSSPRGGHGELFF
TGTGCCAGTAGTTCCCCGCGGGGGGGCCACGGGGAGCTGTTTTTT
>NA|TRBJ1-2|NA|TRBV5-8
CASSCGIFGQGGLDGYTF
TGTGCCAGCAGCTGTGGTATTTTCGGGCAGGGAGGCCTCGATGGCTACACCTTC
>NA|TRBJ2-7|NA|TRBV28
CASSPSWAGNHKDYPADYEQYF
TGTGCCAGCAGTCCCTCCTGGGCGGGGAACCACAAGGACTACCCCGCCGACTACGAGCAGTACTTC
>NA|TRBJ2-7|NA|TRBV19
CASSISGTASYEQYF
TGTGCCAGTAGTATTTCGGGAACGGCGTCCTACGAGCAGTACTTC
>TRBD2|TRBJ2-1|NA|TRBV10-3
CAISESITLAGVRNEQFF
TGTGCCATCAGTGAGTCGATTACCCTAGCGGGAGTGCGAAATGAGCAGTTCTTC
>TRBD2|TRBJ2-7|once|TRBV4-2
CASRSGLTTYEQYF
TGTGCCAGCAGATCGGGACTAACCACCTACGAGCAGTACTTC